This T cell receptor beta chain came from a study of technical replicates of blood from several donors. Measured with immunoSEQ multiplex PCR; TCRdb has only the in-frame clones, and not every one. The sample yields 67,000 or so clones, nearly 97% seen once. Germline-derived CDR1 and CDR2 are SGHVS and FNYEAQ. CDR3 size: 19 residues. V was clipped by 2 bases and J by 1 base; unmatched bases: 15. This clone appeared once. V and J are TRBV7-6 and TRBJ2-7; 9 nucleotides agree with TRBD2. The TCR sequence derives from a human donor in good health. Sequenced sample: T cells isolated from PBMCs. CDR3 in amino acids: CASSLITSGSITGSYEQYF. In DNA, the CDR3 is TGTGCCAGCAGCTTAATAACTAGCGGGTCAATTACCGGTTCCTACGAGCAGTACTTC.